This T cell receptor beta chain was identified in a study of siplizumab effects on memory and regulatory T cells (dated by TCRdb to about 2019). A note on the overall study: The effect of the anti-CD2 antibody siplizumab on alloreactive T-cell subsets was examined in allogeneic mixed lymphocyte reactions constructed from human PBMCs.

Paper-wide results and their limitations: Because sequences below about 10^-5 frequency were poorly captured, only a minor fraction of alloreactive clones could be mapped to unstimulated subsets. Siplizumab significantly lowered the cumulative frequency of alloreactive sequences that could be traced to unstimulated CD4+ memory T cells. About 75-96% of proliferating CD4+ or CD8+ clones could not be given a naive or memory phenotype. Whether proliferating Tregs from siplizumab cultures actually had suppressive function was not functionally confirmed. In reactions with siplizumab, an average of 68.8% of mappable alloreactive CD4+ clones were Treg-derived, compared with 25% to 30% in control reactions. Unstimulated naive T cells appeared more diverse than memory T cells, and naive cells seemed to contribute substantially to the alloresponse.

A word on this clone: Its antigen specificity is not known. No base-level quality is on record; no much larger clone is a single base apart.

Library creation used the immunoSEQ multiplex PCR assay. Each sample had around 92,000 TCR templates assayed by the deep sequencing platform. Genomic DNA extracted from sorted T cells was used for TCRbeta CDR3 sequencing. As for how the authors treated the data: The R programming language was used for the clonal analysis of the TCRbeta CDR3 data. Unstimulated samples were compared with post-reaction CFSE-low samples to define alloreactive CD4+ and CD8+ clones. By matching sequences to the repertoires of sorted unstimulated Treg and non-Treg cells, each alloreactive CD4+ clone was assigned a regulatory or non-regulatory origin. As stored in TCRdb, this immuneACCESS dataset retains in-frame rearrangements with V and J assigned. A fraction of the clones does not appear; measured against another copy, unresolved V genes explain less than half of the discrepancy, and the remainder lacks a known reason. V and J calls and clone size are as listed in that table; D and trimming were resolved from the DNA. For this sample the table gives roughly 100,000 clones, of which approximately 93% were detected only once. The top ten clonotypes cover over 5% of the sample.

Cut back by 3 bases and 1 base, the V and J ends lie 18 bases apart. The CDR3 contains 17 residues, cysteine and phenylalanine counted. Only the CDR3 part of the read is kept: 51 bases, read in frame from the first base. CDR1 and CDR2 (MGHRA, YSYEKL) derive from the germline V gene. Sorted unstimulated T cells and proliferating T cells recovered from mixed lymphocyte reactions were subjected to TCRbeta CDR3 sequencing. Fresh whole blood from approximately 10 HLA-typed healthy donors was used to isolate PBMCs. The sequencing sample was made of CD8+ T cells sorted from blood. The receptor was isolated from a human donor in good health. The rearranged segments are TRBV4-1 and TRBJ1-2; the D gene cannot be named for sure. The nucleotide sequence reads TGCGCCAGCAGCCATGCCCCCTCGATAGGGCTTAACTATGGCTACACCTTC. Its amino acids are CASSHAPSIGLNYGYTF.